This is a list of T cell receptor beta chains from one sample in a study of blood T cell repertoires in COVID-19. Here immunoSEQ multiplex PCR was the method, and the copy in TCRdb shows in-frame clones only, minus some. This sample yields some 90,000 clones, of which 75% to 90% are seen a single time; around 19% belongs to the top ten. The sequenced material came from peripheral blood. These receptors were taken from an elderly woman with acute or convalescent COVID-19. CDR3s include the opening cysteine and the closing phenylalanine or tryptophan.

v_gene	j_gene	CDR3aa
TRBV5-1	TRBJ2-7	CASSYLPGLASYEQYF
TRBV7-3	TRBJ1-6	CANSADLFYEDSPLHF
TRBV2	TRBJ1-2	CASSPRYGYTF
TRBV27	TRBJ1-4	CASSPLDSEKLFF
TRBV2	TRBJ2-1	CASSEVSGGATEQFF
TRBV27	TRBJ2-2	CASSLAGNTGELFF
TRBV5-1	TRBJ2-1	CASSLGLAGGALDEQFF
TRBV15	TRBJ1-6	CATSRSARGYNSPLHF
TRBV6-5	TRBJ2-3	CASRYTGNTQYF
TRBV19	TRBJ1-5	CASRGQGAGNQPQHF
TRBV7-2	TRBJ2-4	CASSSQGRDIQYF
TRBV14	TRBJ2-7	CASSQAGTGGSGEQYF
TRBV29-1	TRBJ2-1	CSVKGDSYNEQFF
TRBV5-6	TRBJ1-3	CASSLAGQGVWNTIYF
TRBV13	TRBJ1-6	CASSSPWQGGSPLHF
TRBV5-1	TRBJ2-3	CASSTGGSQYF
TRBV5-5	TRBJ2-7	CASSLESVRDEQYF
TRBV5-4	TRBJ2-2	CASSRGDSRLNTGELFF
TRBV11-2	TRBJ1-6	CASSLVGQGNSPLHF
TRBV6-5	TRBJ2-5	CASSLGGGGQETQYF
TRBV7-9	TRBJ1-2	CASSLSLDTGGYTF
TRBV6-1	TRBJ2-7	CASSEVGPGAGEQYF
TRBV11-3	TRBJ2-7	CASSLASSYEQYF
TRBV29-1	TRBJ1-1	CSAPGGDTEAFF
TRBV4-1	TRBJ2-7	CASSQTTGGEQYF
TRBV15	TRBJ1-2	CATGAIGYGYTF
TRBV24-1	TRBJ2-1	CATSEGSSYNEQFF
TRBV12-5	TRBJ2-5	CASSAPTGGPETQYF
TRBV2	TRBJ2-1	CASSEVAGGNNEQFF
TRBV18	TRBJ2-1	CASSPLWASGDEQFF
TRBV4-1	TRBJ1-4	CASSPPGRTNEKLFF
TRBV5-6	TRBJ1-6	CASSSGTGFSYNSPLHF
TRBV5-1	TRBJ2-7	CASSLESYEQYF
TRBV27	TRBJ2-1	CASSLGQVHNEQFF
TRBV5-1	TRBJ2-3	CASSLGPGLGTDTQYF
TRBV24-1	TRBJ1-5	CATSDTQAAHNQPQHF
TRBV3-1/TRBV3-2	TRBJ2-7	CASSQDQGTYFSYEQYF
TRBV19	TRBJ1-6	CASSSSSPLHF
TRBV11-2	TRBJ1-2	CASSQTQVRGGYTF
TRBV9	TRBJ2-2	CASSSQGLAGGNTGELFF
TRBV21-1	TRBJ1-3	CASSKGVSPRCCPKNTIYF
TRBV7-6	TRBJ1-1	CASSLAGGAPNTEAFF
TRBV5-1	TRBJ2-1	CASSSSGSSYNEQFF
TRBV12-5	TRBJ1-3	CASGPRGGNTIYF
TRBV6-5	TRBJ1-1	CASSRQGNEAFF
TRBV24-1	TRBJ2-1	CATSRAGRQFF
TRBV4-2	TRBJ2-7	CASSQGQGGGYEQYF
TRBV7-3	TRBJ2-5	CASSDPETGKETQYF